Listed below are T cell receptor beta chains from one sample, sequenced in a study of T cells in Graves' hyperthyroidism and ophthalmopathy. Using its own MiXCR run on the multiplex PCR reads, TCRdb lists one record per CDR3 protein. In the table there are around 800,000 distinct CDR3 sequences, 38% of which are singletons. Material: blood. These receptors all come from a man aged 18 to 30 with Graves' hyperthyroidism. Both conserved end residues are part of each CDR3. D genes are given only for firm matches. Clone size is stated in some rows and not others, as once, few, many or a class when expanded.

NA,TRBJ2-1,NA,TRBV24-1,TGTGCCACCAGTGGGGAGTGGGGGAATGAGCAGTTCTTC,CATSGEWGNEQFF
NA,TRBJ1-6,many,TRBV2,TGTGCCAGCAGTGGGGGGGTTTCACCCCTCCACTTT,CASSGGVSPLHF
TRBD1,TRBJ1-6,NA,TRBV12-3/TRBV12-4,TGTGCCAGCACTCTTCTAACAGGGGTTACACCCCTCCACTTT,CASTLLTGVTPLHF
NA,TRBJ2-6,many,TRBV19,TGTGCCAGTAGTAATCAGCCCTCTGGGGCCAACGTCCTGACTTTC,CASSNQPSGANVLTF
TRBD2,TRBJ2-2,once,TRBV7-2,TGTGCCAGCAGCCAAGCCGGGGGGGCCGCAAGCACCGGGGAGCTGTTTTTT,CASSQAGGAASTGELFF
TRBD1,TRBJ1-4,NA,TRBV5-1,TGCGCCAGCAGCTTTCGACAGGGGGCGATCGGTGAAAAACTGTTTTTT,CASSFRQGAIGEKLFF
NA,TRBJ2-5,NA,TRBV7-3,TGTGCCAGCAGCTTAAACTTTCTCGAGACCCAGTACTTC,CASSLNFLETQYF
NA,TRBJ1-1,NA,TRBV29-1,TGCAGCGTTGAAGGGGCTGCGAACACTGAAGCTTTCTTT,CSVEGAANTEAFF
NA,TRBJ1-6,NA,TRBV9,TGTGCCAGCAGCGTAGAGGGGGGACACAAGTTCTCCTATAATTCACCCCTCCACTTT,CASSVEGGHKFSYNSPLHF
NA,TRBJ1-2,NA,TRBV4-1,TGCGCCAGCAGCCAAGAGCCAGCCACCTATGGCTACACCTTC,CASSQEPATYGYTF
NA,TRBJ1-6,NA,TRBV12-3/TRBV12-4,TGTGCCAGCAGTTTGGGGTGGGGTTCACCCCTCCACTTT,CASSLGWGSPLHF
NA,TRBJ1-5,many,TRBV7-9,TGTGCCAGTAGTCCCGACGGCAATCAGCCCCAGCATTTT,CASSPDGNQPQHF
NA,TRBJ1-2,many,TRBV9,TGTGCCAGCAGCGTAGGGGGGACAAGCTATGGCTACACCTTC,CASSVGGTSYGYTF
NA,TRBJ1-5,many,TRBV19,TGTGCCAGAGATACGGGTTATAGCAATCAGCCCCAGCATTTT,CARDTGYSNQPQHF
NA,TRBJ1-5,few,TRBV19,TGTGCCAGTAGTATAGTTGGGGCGACTGGGAATCAGCCCCAGCATTTT,CASSIVGATGNQPQHF
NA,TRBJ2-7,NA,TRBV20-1,TGCAGTGCTAGCGGACGCCCCGGCGAGCAGTACTTC,CSASGRPGEQYF
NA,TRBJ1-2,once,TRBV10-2,TGCGCCAGCAGGGGACTAGCGGGGTATGGCTACACCTTC,CASRGLAGYGYTF
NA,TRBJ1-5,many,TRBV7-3,TGTGCCAGCAGCTTAACTTACGGGGGGGCGCGGGGCAATCAGCCCCAGCATTTT,CASSLTYGGARGNQPQHF
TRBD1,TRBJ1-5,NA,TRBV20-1,TGCAGTGCTAGACCCGCGGACAGGTGGAGACAGCCCCAGCATTTT,CSARPADRWRQPQHF
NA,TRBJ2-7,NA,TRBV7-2,TGTGCCAGCAGCTTAGGACTAGAAAGTTACCACGAGCAGTACTTC,CASSLGLESYHEQYF
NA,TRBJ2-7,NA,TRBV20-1,TGCAGTGCTAGTTCGGGGGCTAGCGGTTCCTACGAGCAGTACTTC,CSASSGASGSYEQYF
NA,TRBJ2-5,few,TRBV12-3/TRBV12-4,TGTGCCAGCCGATTCTCTAGCGCCCGTGGGGAGACCCAGTACTTC,CASRFSSARGETQYF
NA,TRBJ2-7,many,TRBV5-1,TGCGCCAGCAGCTTGGCAGACGGTCCCTACGAGCAGTACTTC,CASSLADGPYEQYF
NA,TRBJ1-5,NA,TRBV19,TGTGCCAGCAGCCCCTCAGGCCATAGCAATCAGCCCCAGCATTTT,CASSPSGHSNQPQHF